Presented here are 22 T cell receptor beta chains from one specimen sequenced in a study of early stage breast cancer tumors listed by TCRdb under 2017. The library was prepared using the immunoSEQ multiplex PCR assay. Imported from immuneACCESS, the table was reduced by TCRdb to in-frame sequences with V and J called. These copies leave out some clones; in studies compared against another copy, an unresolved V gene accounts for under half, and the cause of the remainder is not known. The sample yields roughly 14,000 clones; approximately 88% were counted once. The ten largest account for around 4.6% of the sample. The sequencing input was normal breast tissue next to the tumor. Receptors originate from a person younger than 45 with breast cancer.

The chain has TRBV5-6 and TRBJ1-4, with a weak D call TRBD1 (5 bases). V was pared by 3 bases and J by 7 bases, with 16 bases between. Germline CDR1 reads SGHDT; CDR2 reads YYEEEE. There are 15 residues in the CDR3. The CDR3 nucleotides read TGTGCCAGCAGCTCTCCAGGGTTTACGGGTGAAAAACTGTTTTTT. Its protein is CASSSPGFTGEKLFF.

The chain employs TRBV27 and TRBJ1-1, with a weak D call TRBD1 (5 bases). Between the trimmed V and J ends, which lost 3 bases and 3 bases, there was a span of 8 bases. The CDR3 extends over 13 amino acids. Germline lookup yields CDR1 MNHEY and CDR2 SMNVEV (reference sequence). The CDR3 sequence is CASSFRGYTEAFF. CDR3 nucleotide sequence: TGTGCCAGCAGTTTTCGGGGGTACACTGAAGCTTTCTTT.

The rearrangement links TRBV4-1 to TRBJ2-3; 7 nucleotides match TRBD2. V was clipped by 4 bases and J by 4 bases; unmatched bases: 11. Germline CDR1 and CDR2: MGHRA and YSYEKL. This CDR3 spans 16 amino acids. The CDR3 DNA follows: TGCGCCAGCAGCCGATCCGGGACTACACGGGCAGATACGCAGTATTTT. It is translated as CASSRSGTTRADTQYF.

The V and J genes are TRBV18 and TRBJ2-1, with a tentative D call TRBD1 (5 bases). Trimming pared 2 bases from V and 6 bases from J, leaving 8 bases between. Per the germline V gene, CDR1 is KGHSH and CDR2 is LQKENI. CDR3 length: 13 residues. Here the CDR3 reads CASSPGAGNEQFF. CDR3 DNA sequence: TGTGCCAGCTCACCAGGGGCCGGCAATGAGCAGTTCTTC. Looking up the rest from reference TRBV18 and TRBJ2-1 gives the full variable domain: NAGVMQNPRHLVRRRGQEARLRCSPMKGHSHVYWYRQLPEEGLKFMVYLQKENIIDESGMPKERFSAEFPKEGPSILRIQQVVRGDSAAYFCASSPGAGNEQFFGPGTRLTVL.

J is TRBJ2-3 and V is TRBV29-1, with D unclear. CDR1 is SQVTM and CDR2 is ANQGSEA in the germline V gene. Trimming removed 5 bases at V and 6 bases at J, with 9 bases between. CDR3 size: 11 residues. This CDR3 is CSVLVPDTQYF. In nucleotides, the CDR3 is TGCAGCGTTCTGGTCCCGGATACGCAGTATTTT.

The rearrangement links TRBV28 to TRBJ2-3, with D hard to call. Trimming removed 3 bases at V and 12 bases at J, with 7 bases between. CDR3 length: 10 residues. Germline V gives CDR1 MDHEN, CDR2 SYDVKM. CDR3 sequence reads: CASSFGPQYF. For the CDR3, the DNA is TGTGCCAGCAGTTTTGGTCCCCAGTATTTT.

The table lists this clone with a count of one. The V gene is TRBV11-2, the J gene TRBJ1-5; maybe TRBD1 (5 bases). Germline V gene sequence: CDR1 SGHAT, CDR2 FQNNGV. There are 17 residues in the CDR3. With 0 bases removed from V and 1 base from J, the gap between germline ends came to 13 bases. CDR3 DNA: TGTGCCAGCAGCTTAGAGGAGGGCCAGGGCAGCAATCAGCCCCAGCATTTT. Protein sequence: CASSLEEGQGSNQPQHF.

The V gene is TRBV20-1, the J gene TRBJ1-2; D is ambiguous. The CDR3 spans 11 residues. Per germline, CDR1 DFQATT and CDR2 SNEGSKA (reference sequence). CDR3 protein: CRVEGGYGYTF. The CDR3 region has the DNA TGCAGAGTGGAGGGAGGGTATGGCTACACCTTC.

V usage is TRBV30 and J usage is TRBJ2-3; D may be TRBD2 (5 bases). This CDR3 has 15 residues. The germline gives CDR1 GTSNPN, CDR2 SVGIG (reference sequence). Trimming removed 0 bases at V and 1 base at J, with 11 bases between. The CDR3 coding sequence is TGTGCCTGGAGTGTACATCGGGATGGCACAGATACGCAGTATTTT. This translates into CAWSVHRDGTDTQYF.

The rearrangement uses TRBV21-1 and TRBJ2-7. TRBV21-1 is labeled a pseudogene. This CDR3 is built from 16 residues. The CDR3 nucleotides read TGTGCCAGCAGCAAAGATCCACGGGGCTTACCCTACGAGCAGTACTTC. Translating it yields CASSKDPRGLPYEQYF.

The CDR3 region is CASSVAGRAYNEQFF. The DNA of the CDR3 is TGTGCCAGCAGCGTAGCCGGGAGGGCTTACAATGAGCAGTTCTTC. V and J are TRBV9 and TRBJ2-1; TRBD2 agrees at 8 bases. Germline assignment: CDR1 SGDLS and CDR2 YYNGEE. The CDR3 has 15 amino acids. After removal of 0 bases from V and 4 bases from J, the junction contained 3 bases not matched to a gene.

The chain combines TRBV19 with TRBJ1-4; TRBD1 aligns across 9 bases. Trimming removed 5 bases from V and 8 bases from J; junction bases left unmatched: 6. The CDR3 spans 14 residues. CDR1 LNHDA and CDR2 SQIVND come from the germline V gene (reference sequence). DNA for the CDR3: TGTGCCAGTAGTCGGGACAGGGCGCGAGAAAAACTGTTTTTT. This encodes CASSRDRAREKLFF. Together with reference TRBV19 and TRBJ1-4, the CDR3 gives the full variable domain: DGGITQSPKYLFRKEGQNVTLSCEQNLNHDAMYWYRQDPGQGLRLIYYSQIVNDFQKGDIAEGYSVSREKKESFPLTVTSAQKNPTAFYLCASSRDRAREKLFFGSGTQLSVL.

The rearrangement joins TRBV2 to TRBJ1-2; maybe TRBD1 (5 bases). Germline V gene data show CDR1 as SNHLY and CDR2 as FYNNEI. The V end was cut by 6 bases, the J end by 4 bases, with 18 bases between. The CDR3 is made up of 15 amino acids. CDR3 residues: CASRDNSGNLYGYTF. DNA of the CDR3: TGTGCCAGCAGGGACAACAGCGGTAACCTCTATGGCTACACCTTC.

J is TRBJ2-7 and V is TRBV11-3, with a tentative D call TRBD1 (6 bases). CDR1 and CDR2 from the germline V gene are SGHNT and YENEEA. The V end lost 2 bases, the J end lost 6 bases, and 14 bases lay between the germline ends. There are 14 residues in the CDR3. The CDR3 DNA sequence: TGTGCCAGCAGCTTATTAGGGGGAGTAAGCGAGCAGTACTTC. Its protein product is CASSLLGGVSEQYF.

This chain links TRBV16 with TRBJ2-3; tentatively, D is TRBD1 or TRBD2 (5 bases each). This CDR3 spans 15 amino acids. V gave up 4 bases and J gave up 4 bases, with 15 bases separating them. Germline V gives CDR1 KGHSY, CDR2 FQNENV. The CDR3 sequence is CASSLGTTRADTQYF. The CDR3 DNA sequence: TGTGCCAGCAGCCTAGGGACCACAAGGGCAGATACGCAGTATTTT.

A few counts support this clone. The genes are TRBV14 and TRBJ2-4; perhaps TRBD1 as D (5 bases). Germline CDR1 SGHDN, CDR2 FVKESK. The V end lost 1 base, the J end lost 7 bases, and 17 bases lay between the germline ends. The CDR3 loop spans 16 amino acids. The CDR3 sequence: CASSQVGAGKSNIQYF. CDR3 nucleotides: TGTGCCAGCAGCCAAGTAGGGGCAGGGAAGTCGAACATTCAGTACTTC.

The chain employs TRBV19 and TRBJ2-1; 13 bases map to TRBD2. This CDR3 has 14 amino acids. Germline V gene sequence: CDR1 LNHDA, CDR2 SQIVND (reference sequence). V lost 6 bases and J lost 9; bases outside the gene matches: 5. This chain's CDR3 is CASRLAGGSGEQFF. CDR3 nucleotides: TGTGCCAGTAGACTAGCGGGAGGGTCGGGTGAGCAGTTCTTC.

The CDR3 reads CASSLGGGASNQPQHF. CDR3 in DNA: TGTGCCAGCAGCTTAGGCGGGGGAGCCAGCAATCAGCCCCAGCATTTT. The chain combines TRBV7-2 with TRBJ1-5; D perhaps matches TRBD1 (5 bases). The V end lost 1 base, the J end lost 1 base, and 11 bases lay between the germline ends. The germline gives CDR1 SGHTA, CDR2 FQGNSA. The CDR3 is made up of 16 amino acids.

The CDR3 protein is CASSYARTGDNGYTF. For the CDR3, the DNA is TGTGCCAGCAGCTACGCTAGGACAGGGGATAATGGCTACACCTTC. The gene calls are TRBV7-2 and TRBJ1-2, with 9 positions matching TRBD1. V lost 4 bases and J lost 6; bases outside the gene matches: 9. CDR3 length: 15 residues. CDR1 and CDR2 from the germline V gene are SGHTA and FQGNSA.

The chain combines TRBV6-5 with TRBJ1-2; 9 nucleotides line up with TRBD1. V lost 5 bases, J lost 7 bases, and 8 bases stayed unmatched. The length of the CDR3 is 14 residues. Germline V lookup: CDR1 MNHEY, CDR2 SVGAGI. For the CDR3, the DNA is TGTGCCAGCAGTCGTCCCGGGACAGGGTTTGGCTACACCTTC. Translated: CASSRPGTGFGYTF.

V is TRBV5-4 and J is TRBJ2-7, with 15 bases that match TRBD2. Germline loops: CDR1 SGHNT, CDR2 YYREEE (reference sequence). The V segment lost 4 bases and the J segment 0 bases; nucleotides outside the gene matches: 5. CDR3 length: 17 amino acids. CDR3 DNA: TGTGCCAGCAGCCCCCGGACTAGCGGGAGGGCCTCCTACGAGCAGTACTTC. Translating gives CASSPRTSGRASYEQYF.

CDR3 residues: CASSEIRGPSNQPQHF. DNA for the CDR3: TGTGCCAGCAGTGAAATCAGGGGTCCTAGCAATCAGCCCCAGCATTTT. The chain combines TRBV6-1 with TRBJ1-5, with D possibly being TRBD1 (6 bases). Trimming took off 2 bases at V and 0 bases at J, with 11 bases between the two ends. Germline V gene data show CDR1 as MNHNS and CDR2 as SASEGT. CDR3 length: 16 residues.